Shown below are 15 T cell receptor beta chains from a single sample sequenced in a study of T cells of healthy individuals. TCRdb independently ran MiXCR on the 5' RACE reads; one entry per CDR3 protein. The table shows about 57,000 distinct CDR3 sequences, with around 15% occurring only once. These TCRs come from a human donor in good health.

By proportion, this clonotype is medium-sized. CDR3 in DNA: TGCGCCAGCAGCCAACTGAACGGGGGAAACTACGAGCAGTACTTC. Translating it yields CASSQLNGGNYEQYF. This chain joins TRBV4-1 and TRBJ2-7; D is possibly TRBD2 (6 bases). The germline CDR1 and CDR2 sequences are MGHRA and YSYEKL. The CDR3 is 15 amino acids. Trimming stripped 2 bases from V and 3 bases from J, with 14 bases between.

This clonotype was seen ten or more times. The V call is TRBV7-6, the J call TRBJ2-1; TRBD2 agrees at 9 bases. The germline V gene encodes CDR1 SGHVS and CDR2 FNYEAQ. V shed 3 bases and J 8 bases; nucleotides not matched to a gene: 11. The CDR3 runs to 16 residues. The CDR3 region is CASSFGPSGTRDEQFF. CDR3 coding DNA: TGTGCCAGCAGCTTTGGCCCTAGCGGGACTCGGGATGAGCAGTTCTTC.

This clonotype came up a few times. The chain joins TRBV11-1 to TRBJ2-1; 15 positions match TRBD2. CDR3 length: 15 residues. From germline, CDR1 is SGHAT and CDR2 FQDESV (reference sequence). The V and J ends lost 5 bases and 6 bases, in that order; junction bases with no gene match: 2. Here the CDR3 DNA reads TGTGCCAGCAGCAGGACTAGCGGGGGGGCCAATGAGCAGTTCTTC. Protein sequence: CASSRTSGGANEQFF.

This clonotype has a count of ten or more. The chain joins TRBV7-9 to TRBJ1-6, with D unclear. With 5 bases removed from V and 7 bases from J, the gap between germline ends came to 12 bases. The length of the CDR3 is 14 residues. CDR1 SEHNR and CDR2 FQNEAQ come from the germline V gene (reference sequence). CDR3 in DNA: TGTGCCAGCAGCGGACCGGGCCAGAATTCACCCCTCCACTTT. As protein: CASSGPGQNSPLHF.

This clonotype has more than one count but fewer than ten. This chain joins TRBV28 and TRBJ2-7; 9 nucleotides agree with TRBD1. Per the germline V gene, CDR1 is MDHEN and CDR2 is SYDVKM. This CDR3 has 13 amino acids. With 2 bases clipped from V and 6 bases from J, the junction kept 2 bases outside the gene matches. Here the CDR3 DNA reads TGTGCCAGCAGTTTAGGGACAGGGTCCGAGCAGTACTTC. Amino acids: CASSLGTGSEQYF.

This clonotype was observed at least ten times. The CDR3: CASSSPTVDGFGYGYTF. CDR3 nucleotides: TGTGCCAGCAGTTCCCCAACGGTTGACGGATTCGGCTATGGCTACACCTTC. V gene TRBV28 combines with J gene TRBJ1-2; D is unresolved. Trimming took 4 bases from V and 4 from J, leaving 22 bases between them. The CDR3 length is 17 residues. The germline gives CDR1 MDHEN, CDR2 SYDVKM.

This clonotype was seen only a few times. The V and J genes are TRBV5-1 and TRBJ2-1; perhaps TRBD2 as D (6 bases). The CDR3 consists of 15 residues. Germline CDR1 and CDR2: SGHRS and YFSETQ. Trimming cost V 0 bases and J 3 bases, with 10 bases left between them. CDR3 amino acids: CASSLGRGNYNEQFF. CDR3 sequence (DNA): TGCGCCAGCAGCTTGGGGAGGGGAAACTACAATGAGCAGTTCTTC. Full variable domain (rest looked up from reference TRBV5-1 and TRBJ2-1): KAGVTQTPRYLIKTRGQQVTLSCSPISGHRSVSWYQQTPGQGLQFLFEYFSETQRNKGNFPGRFSGRQFSNSRSEMNVSTLELGDSALYLCASSLGRGNYNEQFFGPGTRLTVL.

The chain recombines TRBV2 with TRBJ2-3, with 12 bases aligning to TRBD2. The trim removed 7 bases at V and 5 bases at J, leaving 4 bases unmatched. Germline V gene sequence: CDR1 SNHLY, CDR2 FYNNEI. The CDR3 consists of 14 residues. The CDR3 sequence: CASIPGLAGDTQYF. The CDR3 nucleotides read TGTGCCAGCATTCCGGGACTAGCGGGAGATACGCAGTATTTT.

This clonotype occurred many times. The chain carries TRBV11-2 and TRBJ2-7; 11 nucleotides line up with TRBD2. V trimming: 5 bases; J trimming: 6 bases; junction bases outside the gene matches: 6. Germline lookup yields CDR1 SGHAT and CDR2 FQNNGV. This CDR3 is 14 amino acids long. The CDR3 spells CASSKGLAVGEQYF. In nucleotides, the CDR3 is TGTGCCAGCAGCAAGGGACTAGCGGTTGGCGAGCAGTACTTC.

CDR3 sequence: CASSSWTEAFF. The CDR3 nucleotides read TGTGCCAGCAGTTCTTGGACTGAAGCTTTCTTT. The chain employs TRBV6-5 and TRBJ1-1; no clear D gene. This CDR3 contains 11 residues. V shed 4 bases and J shed 5 bases, with 5 bases lying between them. Germline CDR1 reads MNHEY; CDR2 reads SVGAGI.

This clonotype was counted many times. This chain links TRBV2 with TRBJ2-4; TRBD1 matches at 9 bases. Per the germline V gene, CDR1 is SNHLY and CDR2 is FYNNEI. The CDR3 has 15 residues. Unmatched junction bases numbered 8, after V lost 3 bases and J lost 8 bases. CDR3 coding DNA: TGTGCCAGCAGTGATCTGACAGGGGGAGGAGACATTCAGTACTTC. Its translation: CASSDLTGGGDIQYF.

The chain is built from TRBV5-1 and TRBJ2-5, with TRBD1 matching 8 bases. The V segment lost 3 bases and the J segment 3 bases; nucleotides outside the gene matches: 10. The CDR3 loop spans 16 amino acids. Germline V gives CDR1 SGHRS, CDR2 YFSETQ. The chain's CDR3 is CASSSAGGRYEETQYF. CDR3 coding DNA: TGCGCCAGCAGCTCAGCAGGGGGCCGCTACGAAGAGACCCAGTACTTC.

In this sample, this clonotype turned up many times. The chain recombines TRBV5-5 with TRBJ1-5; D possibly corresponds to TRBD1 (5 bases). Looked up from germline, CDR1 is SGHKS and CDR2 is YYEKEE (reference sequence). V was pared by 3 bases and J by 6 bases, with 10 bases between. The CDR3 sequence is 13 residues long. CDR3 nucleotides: TGTGCCAGCAGCTATGGGACCGGTCAGCCCCAGCATTTT. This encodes CASSYGTGQPQHF.

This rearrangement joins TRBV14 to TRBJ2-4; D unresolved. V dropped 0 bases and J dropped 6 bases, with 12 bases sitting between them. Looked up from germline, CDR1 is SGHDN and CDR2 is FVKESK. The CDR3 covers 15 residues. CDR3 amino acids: CASSQDQWPVNIQYF. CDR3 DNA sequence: TGTGCCAGCAGCCAAGACCAATGGCCCGTAAACATTCAGTACTTC.

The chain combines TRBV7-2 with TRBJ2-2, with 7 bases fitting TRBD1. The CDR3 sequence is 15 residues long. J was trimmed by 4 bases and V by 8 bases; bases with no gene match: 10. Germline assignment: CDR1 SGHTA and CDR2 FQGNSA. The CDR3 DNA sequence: TGTGCCAGCGGGGCTGGACAGGCGAGCACCGGGGAGCTGTTTTTT. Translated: CASGAGQASTGELFF.